This T cell receptor beta chain was obtained from a study of a mutant IDH1 vaccine in newly diagnosed glioma. Across the whole study: The therapy given earlier, which was standard therapy, consisted of radiotherapy, temozolomide, or both, and most of the patients received both. Study-level points and caveats: Top peripheral T cell clonotype shifts appeared unrelated to pseudoprogression.

The CDR3 is 15 amino acids. Germline CDR1 and CDR2: MNHEY and SVGAGI. V dropped 4 bases and J dropped 6 bases, with 16 bases sitting between them. Generated by immunoSEQ multiplex PCR, the TCRdb table keeps only in-frame clones and is missing some. The sample carries about 88,000 clones, over 75% recorded once. Of note for this clone: Its target is unknown.

Time point reported: baseline, week 1 (first vaccination visit). Treatment: pre-vaccination baseline after standard-of-care therapy. The sequencing used PBMCs, collected from a glioma patient treated with radiotherapy, temozolomide or both. J is TRBJ1-5 and V is TRBV6-5; D perhaps matches TRBD1 (5 bases). The receptor comes from a man aged 35-49 years with glioma. Some clones in this sample may be carry-over from other donors' samples. The CDR3 reads CASSLRGRDRQPQHF. The CDR3 region has the DNA TGTGCCAGCAGTTTACGGGGCAGGGATCGTCAGCCCCAGCATTTT.